The T cell receptor (beta chain) described here comes from a study of shared clonotypes between healthy human individuals. Findings and caveats of the study: Sampling was confined to blood; repertoires within tissues likely differ.

The CDR3 is 15 residues long. V lost 4 bases and J lost 10; bases outside the gene matches: 7. CDR1 is MNHEY and CDR2 is SMNVEV in the germline V gene (reference sequence). The assay was run at deep level. The data were produced by immunoSEQ multiplex PCR, yet TCRdb's version contains in-frame clones alone and is incomplete. The sample includes roughly 1,800,000 clones, about 95% of them seen just once. A note on this clone: Its antigen is still unknown.

CD8 cells classed as naive were CD45RO-negative and positively selected for CCR7, excluding terminally differentiated effector memory CD45RA+ cells. All the donors were Caucasian adults who lived in Nashville, Tennessee. Sequenced input: naive CD8+ T cells sorted from blood. V gene TRBV27 combines with J gene TRBJ1-6, with 10 nucleotides matching TRBD1. The source is a man aged 18 to 35 in good health. Here the CDR3 DNA reads TGTGCCAGCAGTTACGACAGGGGGCAACTCTCACCCCTCCACTTT. Amino acids: CASSYDRGQLSPLHF.